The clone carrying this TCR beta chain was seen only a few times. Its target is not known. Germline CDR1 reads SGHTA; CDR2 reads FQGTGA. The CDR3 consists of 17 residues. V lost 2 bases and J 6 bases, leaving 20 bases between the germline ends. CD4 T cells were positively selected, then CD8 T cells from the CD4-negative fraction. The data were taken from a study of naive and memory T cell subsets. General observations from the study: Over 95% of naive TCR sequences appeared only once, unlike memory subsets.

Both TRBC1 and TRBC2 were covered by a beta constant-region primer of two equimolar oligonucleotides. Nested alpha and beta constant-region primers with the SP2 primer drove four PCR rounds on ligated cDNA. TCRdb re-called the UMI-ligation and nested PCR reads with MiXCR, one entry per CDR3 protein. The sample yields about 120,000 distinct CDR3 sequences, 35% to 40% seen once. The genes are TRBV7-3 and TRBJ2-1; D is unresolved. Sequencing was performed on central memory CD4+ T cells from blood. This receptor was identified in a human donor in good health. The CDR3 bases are TGTGCCAGCAGCTTACAACCCTTAGAGCGTGTGAGCAATGAGCAGTTCTTC. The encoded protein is CASSLQPLERVSNEQFF.